The clone carrying this T cell receptor (beta chain) was counted a few times. Its antigen is unidentified. The sample belongs to a study of a mutant IDH1 vaccine in newly diagnosed glioma. Study in general: Earlier care involved radiotherapy, temozolomide, or both, and the majority received both.

The table came from immunoSEQ multiplex PCR; TCRdb's copy has only in-frame clones and leaves some out. The sample contains tens of thousands of clones, around 77% of which appear only once. The time point denotes: week 11, during vaccination. The investigators gave 300 ug of mutant IDH1 20-mer peptide in each vaccine dose, together with topical imiquimod. New WHO grade 3 or 4 IDH1-mutant, ATRX-lost astrocytomas were present in all donors. V shed 0 bases, J shed 9 bases, and the junction held 0 bases outside the gene matches. Per germline, CDR1 SGHVS and CDR2 FQNEAQ. The CDR3 is 12 residues long. Sample: PBMCs, taken from a glioma patient whose treatment included an IDH1 peptide vaccine. The origin of this receptor is a woman aged 18-35 years with glioma. The chain employs TRBV7-8 and TRBJ2-7; 9 nucleotides agree with TRBD1. In nucleotides, the CDR3 is TGTGCCAGCAGCTTAGCGGGACAGGGGCAGTACTTC. Protein: CASSLAGQGQYF.